This T cell receptor beta chain is from a study of human T cells and chemical hapten exposure. Study-level results: Following DPC sensitization, TCRs present above 1 in 1000 frequency showed no change.

Under the authors' procedure: There were a median of approximately 88,000 TCRs per sample, with a range from about 20,000 to 700,000. One entry per CDR3 protein, called by TCRdb with MiXCR from the RACE reads. V and J calls and clone size were set by TCRdb, not the authors. The sample lists roughly 380,000 distinct CDR3 sequences, 4.5% to 5.5% occurring once. Trimming cost V 5 bases and J 5 bases; bases outside gene matches: 9. The CDR3 is 14 amino acids. Germline values: CDR1 MNHEY, CDR2 SMNVEV (reference sequence). This sample's time point: pre-sensitization, week 0. Treatment here: therapeutic diphenylcyclopropenone sensitization with weekly scalp DPC. Blood collection took place prior to placing each patch test. Unfractionated whole blood yielded the extracted total RNA. A note on this clonotype: Its target is not known.

The V call is TRBV27, the J call TRBJ2-7; TRBD1 matches at 7 bases. The source is a woman aged 45-65 years with alopecia areata. Some clones in this sample may be carry-over from other donors' samples. Sample: whole blood, taken in connection with sensitization to the hapten diphenylcyclopropenone (DPC). As DNA, the CDR3 is TGTGCCAGCAGTCCACTCGACAGGGACCACGAGCAGTACTTC. Its translation is CASSPLDRDHEQYF.